One and the same sample provided the 8 T cell receptor beta chains below, sequenced in a study of T cells after yellow fever vaccination. TCRdb reprocessed the 5' RACE reads via MiXCR and lists one record per CDR3 protein. The sample includes about 500,000 distinct CDR3 sequences, 17% seen only once; the top ten take roughly 17%. Specimen: PBMCs, collected about 5 days after the first yellow fever vaccination. The source is a man younger than 35 who received the YFV17D yellow fever vaccine.

This clonotype has a handful of counts. This rearrangement joins TRBV14 to TRBJ2-7; possible D gene TRBD2, 5 bases. The CDR3 extends over 10 amino acids. Deletions cut 8 bases from V and 5 bases from J, with 7 bases between. Per germline, CDR1 SGHDN and CDR2 FVKESK. CDR3 in DNA: TGTGCCAGCGGCGGGCACGAGCAGTACTTC. Residues: CASGGHEQYF.

This sequence joins TRBV29-1 and TRBJ2-7, with TRBD1 matching 10 bases. Germline CDR1 is SQVTM and CDR2 is ANQGSEA. V was clipped by 5 bases and J by 3 bases; unmatched bases: 1. CDR3 size: 12 residues. Here the CDR3 reads CSVRTGGYEQYV. The CDR3 nucleotides are TGCAGCGTTCGGACAGGGGGCTACGAGCAGTACGTC.

This CDR3 is CASSQEPGRGAYGYTF. The CDR3 DNA is TGCGCCAGCAGCCAAGAGCCAGGAAGGGGAGCTTATGGCTACACCTTC. The genes are TRBV4-1 and TRBJ1-2; D might be TRBD1 (5 bases). The CDR3 totals 16 residues. Germline values: CDR1 MGHRA, CDR2 YSYEKL. The V and J ends lost 0 bases and 5 bases respectively, with 16 bases between them.

The rearrangement joins TRBV7-2 to TRBJ1-3, with D maybe TRBD1 (5 bases). Germline CDR1 and CDR2: SGHTA and FQGNSA. The CDR3 has 14 residues. Trimming left V 1 base short and J 3 bases short, with 7 bases between. The DNA for the CDR3 is TGTGCCAGCAGCTTAGAGCAGGGTGGAAACACCATATATTTT. Residues: CASSLEQGGNTIYF.

The chain joins TRBV9 to TRBJ2-1, with 8 bases matching TRBD2. Germline lookup yields CDR1 SGDLS and CDR2 YYNGEE. This CDR3 contains 17 residues. Trimming at V came to 4 bases and at J to 0 bases, leaving 9 bases not matched to a gene. The CDR3 reads CASSPVVAGTSYNEQFF. The DNA of the CDR3 is TGTGCCAGCAGCCCTGTGGTAGCGGGGACCTCCTACAATGAGCAGTTCTTC.

This chain joins TRBV12-3 or TRBV12-4 and TRBJ2-5; D uncertain. The CDR3 contains 14 residues. V was shortened by 5 bases and J by 2 bases, with 12 bases between the two germline ends. CDR3 amino acids: CASSPRRSQETQYF. DNA for the CDR3: TGTGCCAGCAGTCCCCGGAGAAGTCAAGAGACCCAGTACTTC.

This rearrangement joins TRBV7-2 to TRBJ2-4, with a weak D call TRBD1 (5 bases). Germline V gene lookup returns CDR1 SGHTA and CDR2 FQGNSA. V was clipped by 5 bases and J by 1 base, with 18 bases between them. CDR3 length: 17 residues. The CDR3 DNA reads TGTGCCAGCAGCGTACCGAAAACAGGTTTGGCCAAAAACATTCAGTACTTC. Translation: CASSVPKTGLAKNIQYF.

This clonotype was seen only a few times. The CDR3 here is CASSPRPNFLAGGYNEQFF. The CDR3 nucleotides read TGTGCCAGCAGCCCTAGGCCTAATTTTCTAGCGGGGGGTTATAATGAGCAGTTCTTC. The rearrangement joins TRBV11-2 to TRBJ2-1, with 11 nucleotides matching TRBD2. CDR1 and CDR2 (germline): SGHAT, FQNNGV. The CDR3 is 19 amino acids. The J segment lost 7 bases and the V segment lost 5 bases, leaving 19 bases of the junction unmatched.